A selection of T cell receptor beta chains follows, all from one sample in a study of blood T cell repertoires in COVID-19. Profiling relied on immunoSEQ multiplex PCR, and the TCRdb table lists in-frame clones only, not all of them. The sample includes about 170,000 clones, approximately 85% seen only once; the top ten take roughly 1.3%. The specimen sequenced was peripheral blood. All receptors come from a man between 60 and 75 years old who had recovered from COVID-19. CDR3s include the opening cysteine and the closing phenylalanine or tryptophan. A D gene is named only where the DNA matches it firmly. Size is omitted from some rows. Given values are once, few, many or a class for expanded clones.

d_gene	j_gene	v_gene	abundance	len	CDR3aa	CDR3nt
TRBD1	TRBJ1-3	TRBV7-9	NA	15	CASSPQGDSGNTIYF	TGTGCCAGCAGCCCCCAGGGGGACTCTGGAAACACCATATATTTT
TRBD1	TRBJ1-1	TRBV19	NA	12	CASSLRGQEAFF	TGTGCCAGTAGTCTAAGGGGGCAGGAAGCTTTCTTT
NA	TRBJ2-1	TRBV19	NA	13	CASNLDRDNEQFF	TGTGCCAGTAATTTGGACAGAGACAATGAGCAGTTCTTC
TRBD2	TRBJ2-1	TRBV5-4	NA	16	CASSLGSASGYNEQFF	TGTGCCAGCAGCTTAGGTTCGGCTAGCGGCTACAATGAGCAGTTCTTC
TRBD1	TRBJ1-6	TRBV5-1	few	14	CASSLDRGNSPLHF	TGCGCCAGCAGCTTGGACAGGGGTAATTCACCCCTCCACTTT
TRBD1	TRBJ1-1	TRBV5-1	NA	11	CASSLGTGFFF	TGCGCCAGCAGCCTCGGGACAGGGTTTTTCTTT
NA	TRBJ1-1	TRBV10-3	NA	14	CAISSITGNTEAFF	TGTGCCATCAGTTCTATTACAGGAAACACTGAAGCTTTCTTT
NA	TRBJ1-6	TRBV2	NA	13	CASTGMSDSPLHF	TGTGCCAGCACAGGGATGAGTGACTCACCCCTCCACTTT
NA	TRBJ2-7	TRBV19	NA	13	CASRSLVTYEQYF	TGTGCCAGTAGGTCTCTAGTAACCTACGAGCAGTACTTC
TRBD1	TRBJ1-1	TRBV18	NA	16	CASSLTPPTGGTEAFF	TGTGCCAGCTCCCTTACCCCCCCGACAGGGGGCACTGAAGCTTTCTTT
NA	TRBJ2-2	TRBV23-1	NA	16	CASSHPLRENTGELFF	TGCGCCAGCAGTCATCCGCTTCGAGAGAACACCGGGGAGCTGTTTTTT
TRBD1	TRBJ2-5	TRBV7-9	NA	14	CASSHTGVQETQYF	TGTGCCAGCAGCCATACAGGGGTTCAAGAGACCCAGTACTTC
TRBD1	TRBJ2-1	TRBV29-1	NA	14	CSLAGTGSYNEQFF	TGCAGCTTAGCCGGGACAGGGTCCTACAATGAGCAGTTCTTC
NA	TRBJ1-1	TRBV19	NA	13	CASSNGLNTEAFF	TGTGCCAGTAGTAATGGCCTGAACACTGAAGCTTTCTTT
TRBD1	TRBJ1-3	TRBV29-1	NA	14	CSVHDRDSGNTIYF	TGCAGCGTCCACGACAGGGACTCTGGAAACACCATATATTTT
NA	TRBJ1-1	TRBV7-8	NA	12	CASRDTNTEAFF	TGTGCCAGCCGGGACACCAACACTGAAGCTTTCTTT
TRBD1	TRBJ2-6	TRBV5-1	NA	16	CASSWTGGGGANVLTF	TGCGCCAGCAGCTGGACAGGGGGAGGTGGGGCCAACGTCCTGACTTTC
TRBD1	TRBJ1-3	TRBV5-1	NA	17	CASSLEGQTSSGNTIYF	TGCGCCAGCAGCTTGGAGGGACAGACCAGCTCTGGAAACACCATATATTTT
TRBD1	TRBJ1-4	TRBV7-3	NA	15	CASSHGTGDDEKLFF	TGTGCCAGCAGCCACGGGACAGGGGACGATGAAAAACTGTTTTTT
TRBD2	TRBJ2-5	TRBV6-2/TRBV6-3	NA	16	CASSLRLAGLQETQYF	TGTGCCAGCAGTCTCAGACTAGCGGGGCTCCAAGAGACCCAGTACTTC
TRBD2	TRBJ2-3	TRBV2	NA	16	CASSEGTGGPGDTQYF	TGTGCCAGCAGTGAAGGGACGGGGGGGCCTGGAGATACGCAGTATTTT
NA	TRBJ2-6	TRBV6-4	NA	16	CASSARTGSGANVLTF	TGTGCCAGCAGTGCCCGAACAGGGTCTGGGGCCAACGTCCTGACTTTC
NA	TRBJ1-3	TRBV11-1	NA	15	CASSSLRSSGNTIYF	TGTGCCAGCAGCTCGCTTCGGAGCTCTGGAAACACCATATATTTT
NA	TRBJ2-3	TRBV4-2	NA	13	CASSQEQTDTQYF	TGTGCCAGCAGCCAAGAACAGACAGATACGCAGTATTTT
TRBD2	TRBJ2-4	TRBV3-1/TRBV3-2	NA	17	CASSQYVLAGEGDIQYF	TGTGCCAGCAGCCAATACGTACTAGCGGGGGAGGGAGACATTCAGTACTTC
NA	TRBJ2-1	TRBV19	NA	12	CASSRAGDEQFF	TGTGCCAGTAGCCGGGCAGGGGATGAGCAGTTCTTC
TRBD2	TRBJ2-3	TRBV7-3	once	15	CASSLTAGGTDTQYF	TGTGCCAGCAGCTTAACGGCGGGGGGCACAGATACGCAGTATTTT
NA	TRBJ2-2	TRBV24-1	NA	17	CATSDPAGGRYTGELFF	TGTGCCACCAGTGACCCTGCCGGGGGGCGGTACACCGGGGAGCTGTTTTTT
NA	TRBJ2-6	TRBV7-3	NA	19	CASGRRAGATYSGANVLTF	TGTGCCAGCGGCCGGAGGGCGGGGGCCACTTACTCTGGGGCCAACGTCCTGACTTTC
NA	TRBJ1-1	TRBV29-1	NA	14	CSVGVSGSNTEAFF	TGCAGCGTTGGGGTCAGCGGCTCGAACACTGAAGCTTTCTTT
TRBD1	TRBJ1-4	TRBV5-1	NA	14	CASSSGGGAEKLFF	TGCGCCAGCAGCTCTGGAGGGGGCGCAGAAAAACTGTTTTTT
TRBD1	TRBJ1-2	TRBV30	NA	15	CAWSRGQGPNYGYTF	TGTGCCTGGAGTAGGGGACAGGGGCCTAACTATGGCTACACCTTC
NA	TRBJ2-2	TRBV11-2	NA	15	CASSRDMGANGELFF	TGTGCCAGCAGCCGCGACATGGGGGCGAACGGGGAGCTGTTTTTT
NA	TRBJ1-5	TRBV5-8	NA	14	CASRSGVRGQPQHF	TGTGCCAGCAGGTCCGGGGTCCGAGGGCAGCCCCAGCATTTT
NA	TRBJ1-1	TRBV7-9	few	12	CASSHPTTEAFF	TGTGCCAGCAGCCACCCGACAACTGAAGCTTTCTTT
TRBD1	TRBJ2-3	TRBV15	NA	15	CATSRGQGISDTQYF	TGTGCCACCAGCAGAGGACAGGGAATATCAGATACGCAGTATTTT
TRBD1	TRBJ2-7	TRBV6-5	NA	13	CASTRQGSYEQYF	TGTGCCAGCACTAGACAGGGGTCCTACGAGCAGTACTTC
TRBD1	TRBJ2-7	TRBV30	NA	15	CAWSTTGALSSGGYF	TGTGCCTGGAGTACAACAGGGGCCCTCTCCTCAGGAGGGTACTTC
NA	TRBJ2-3	TRBV5-1	NA	13	CASSLTSPDTQYF	TGCGCCAGCAGCTTAACTAGCCCAGATACGCAGTATTTT
NA	TRBJ1-3	TRBV6-5	NA	15	CASSWGREPGNTIYF	TGTGCCAGCAGTTGGGGACGGGAGCCTGGAAACACCATATATTTT
NA	TRBJ2-6	TRBV30	NA	17	CAWSVGRVWTGANVLTF	TGTGCCTGGAGTGTAGGCAGGGTGTGGACTGGGGCCAACGTCCTGACTTTC
TRBD1	TRBJ2-3	TRBV7-2	NA	17	CASSLSPSGQGADTQYF	TGTGCCAGCAGCTTGTCGCCCTCGGGACAGGGCGCAGATACGCAGTATTTT
NA	TRBJ1-2	TRBV5-1	many	15	CASSLDPGSNYGYTF	TGCGCCAGCAGCTTGGATCCGGGTTCTAACTATGGCTACACCTTC
TRBD1	TRBJ2-7	TRBV5-8	NA	14	CASSLVGTGGEQYF	TGTGCCAGCAGCTTGGTTGGCACAGGGGGGGAGCAGTACTTC
NA	TRBJ2-1	TRBV5-1	NA	16	CASSLEIAVSYNEQFF	TGCGCCAGCAGCTTGGAGATAGCGGTTTCCTACAATGAGCAGTTCTTC
TRBD1	TRBJ2-7	TRBV7-2	once	15	CASSSDRVRSYEQYF	TGTGCCAGCAGCTCCGACAGGGTAAGATCCTACGAGCAGTACTTC
NA	TRBJ2-5	TRBV7-9	NA	13	CASSRGSVETQYF	TGTGCCAGCAGCCGCGGTAGTGTGGAGACCCAGTACTTC
NA	TRBJ1-1	TRBV5-1	few	14	CASSPAGDLPRAFF	TGCGCCAGCAGCCCAGCAGGGGATCTGCCTCGTGCTTTCTTT
TRBD1	TRBJ2-3	TRBV4-2	NA	17	CASSQDKGDRSTDTQYF	TGTGCCAGCAGCCAAGACAAGGGGGACAGGAGCACAGATACGCAGTATTTT
TRBD1	TRBJ1-2	TRBV20-1	NA	11	CSVAGGHGYTF	TGCAGTGTTGCAGGGGGTCATGGCTACACCTTC
NA	TRBJ1-2	TRBV10-3	NA	13	CAISDPQGSGYTF	TGTGCCATCAGTGACCCGCAGGGTAGCGGCTACACCTTC
TRBD1	TRBJ1-6	TRBV15	NA	18	CATSQPITGGVGYSPLHF	TGTGCCACCAGTCAGCCCATCACAGGGGGCGTGGGGTATTCACCCCTCCACTTT
NA	TRBJ2-3	TRBV24-1	NA	12	CATSQGADTQYF	TGTGCCACCAGTCAGGGTGCAGATACGCAGTATTTT
NA	TRBJ2-7	TRBV28	once	13	CASTGGSSYEQYF	TGTGCCAGCACGGGTGGGAGCTCCTACGAGCAGTACTTC
NA	TRBJ2-7	TRBV5-6	NA	17	CASSLRFRGRGNYEQYF	TGTGCCAGCAGCTTGAGATTCAGGGGTAGGGGAAATTACGAGCAGTACTTC